The 21 T cell receptor beta chains in this list originate from one sample, sequenced in a study of T cell repertoires and HLA-DP antigens. These TCRs' antigens remain unknown. The table came from immunoSEQ multiplex PCR; TCRdb's copy has only in-frame clones and leaves some out. The table includes approximately 100,000 clones, approximately 86% detected once. Input material: CD4+ T cells from PBMCs. Source of these receptors: a man aged 50 to 59 in good health and CMV-seronegative.

The chain joins TRBV2 to TRBJ1-1; D not resolved. Per germline, CDR1 SNHLY and CDR2 FYNNEI. V was pared by 7 bases and J by 7 bases, with 13 bases between. This CDR3 is built from 12 residues. The DNA for the CDR3 is TGTGCCAGCACTATATTTATGGGTGAAGCTTTCTTT. Protein: CASTIFMGEAFF. Based on the CDR3 plus reference TRBV2 and TRBJ1-1, the full variable domain is EPEVTQTPSHQVTQMGQEVILRCVPISNHLYFYWYRQILGQKVEFLVSFYNNEISEKSEIFDDQFSVERPDGSNFTLKIRSTKLEDSAMYFCASTIFMGEAFFGQGTRLTVV.

The chain employs TRBV30 and TRBJ1-1; D unclear. Germline loops: CDR1 GTSNPN, CDR2 SVGIG (reference sequence). V lost 2 bases and J lost 5, with 9 bases in between. The length of the CDR3 is 12 residues. The CDR3 here is CAWSTTTTEAFF. CDR3 DNA: TGTGCCTGGAGTACAACGACAACTGAAGCTTTCTTT.

This chain joins TRBV4-3 and TRBJ1-1, with D possibly matching TRBD1 (5 bases). The CDR3 has 17 residues. From germline, CDR1 is LGHNA and CDR2 YSLEER. V dropped 1 base and J dropped 0 bases, with 15 bases sitting between them. CDR3 in amino acids: CASSQGQGRTLNTEAFF. The CDR3, as DNA: TGCGCCAGCAGCCAAGGGCAGGGACGTACGCTGAACACTGAAGCTTTCTTT.

V is TRBV28 and J is TRBJ2-3; 13 bases align to TRBD2. The CDR3 has 18 amino acids. Losses at the gene ends were 6 bases for V and 0 bases for J; bases not matched to a gene: 9. Germline CDR1 is MDHEN and CDR2 is SYDVKM. The CDR3 DNA reads TGTGCCAGCAGGCCCCGGACTAGCGGGAGAGTCAGCACAGATACGCAGTATTTT. It codes for CASRPRTSGRVSTDTQYF.

The chain employs TRBV11-3 and TRBJ2-1; D ambiguous. The V and J ends lost 2 bases and 9 bases respectively, with 11 bases between them. CDR1 and CDR2 from the germline V gene are SGHNT and YENEEA. The CDR3 contains 13 residues. DNA for the CDR3: TGTGCCAGCAGCTTATGGTCCCGCAGTGAGCAGTTCTTC. Protein product: CASSLWSRSEQFF.

The genes are TRBV15 and TRBJ1-5, with 10 nucleotides matching TRBD1. The CDR3 has 17 residues. V gave up 5 bases and J gave up 6 bases; unmatched junction bases: 13. Germline values: CDR1 LNHNV, CDR2 YYDKDF (reference sequence). In nucleotides, the CDR3 is TGTGCCACCAGCGGAAAGGGAATACGGACAGGGGGTCAGCCCCAGCATTTT. Amino acid sequence: CATSGKGIRTGGQPQHF. The full variable domain, with the rest looked up from reference TRBV15 and TRBJ1-5, is DAMVIQNPRYQVTQFGKPVTLSCSQTLNHNVMYWYQQKSSQAPKLLFHYYDKDFNNEADTPDNFQSRRPNTSFCFLDIRSPGLGDTAMYLCATSGKGIRTGGQPQHFGDGTRLSIL.

This sequence joins TRBV29-1 and TRBJ1-1, with D unclear. Germline V lookup: CDR1 SQVTM, CDR2 ANQGSEA. The CDR3 is 15 amino acids. With 3 bases removed from V and 0 bases from J, the gap between germline ends came to 14 bases. CDR3 DNA: TGCAGCGTTGAGTCCATCGGACGGATGAACACTGAAGCTTTCTTT. It encodes CSVESIGRMNTEAFF.

This chain uses TRBV9 with TRBJ1-2; D not resolved. Trimming removed 1 base from V and 2 bases from J, with 0 bases in between. Germline CDR1 is SGDLS and CDR2 is YYNGEE. The CDR3 covers 11 residues. CDR3 nucleotide sequence: TGTGCCAGCAGCGTAAACTATGGCTACACCTTC. This encodes CASSVNYGYTF.

The chain employs TRBV30 and TRBJ2-1, with 10 positions matching TRBD2. The CDR3 length is 13 residues. Germline values: CDR1 GTSNPN, CDR2 SVGIG (reference sequence). V dropped 2 bases and J dropped 10; count of bases not matched to a gene: 5. The CDR3 DNA reads as TGTGCCTGGAGTTCACAGGGACTAGCGGAGCAGTTCTTC. Encoded protein: CAWSSQGLAEQFF.

The chain joins TRBV7-9 to TRBJ2-4; unclear D gene. The germline V gene has CDR1 SEHNR and CDR2 FQNEAQ (reference sequence). V lost 1 base and J lost 0, with 7 bases in between. The CDR3 extends over 15 amino acids. This CDR3 reads CASSLGSIAKNIQYF. Here the CDR3 DNA reads TGTGCCAGCAGCTTAGGGTCGATAGCCAAAAACATTCAGTACTTC.

The chain has TRBV10-3 and TRBJ1-2; TRBD1 matches 8 bases. The CDR3 loop spans 14 amino acids. CDR1 and CDR2 (germline): ENHRY, SYGVKD. V shed 4 bases, J shed 3 bases, and the junction held 4 bases outside the gene matches. CDR3 sequence: CAISGEDRDYGYTF. Here the CDR3 DNA reads TGTGCCATCAGTGGTGAGGACAGGGACTATGGCTACACCTTC.

This chain links TRBV7-9 with TRBJ2-3; 8 bases fit TRBD1. The V gene's germline CDR1 is SEHNR and CDR2 FQNEAQ (reference sequence). The CDR3 runs 13 residues. The V gene end was trimmed by 1 base and the J gene end by 8 bases; junction bases not matched to a gene: 2. The CDR3 DNA reads TGTGCCAGCAGCTTAGGAACAGGGGGTACGCAGTATTTT. Its translation: CASSLGTGGTQYF.

The rearrangement joins TRBV12-5 to TRBJ1-1; possibly TRBD1 for D (5 bases). The CDR3 runs 14 residues. V lost 7 bases, J lost 4 bases, and 16 bases lay in between. The germline CDR1 and CDR2 sequences are LGHNT and FRNRAP. The CDR3 coding sequence is TGTGCTAGTGACCAGGGAGATATCGCCACTGAAGCTTTCTTT. This encodes CASDQGDIATEAFF.

V usage is TRBV7-2 and J usage is TRBJ1-1, with 8 bases lining up with TRBD1. Germline V gene sequence: CDR1 SGHTA, CDR2 FQGNSA. This CDR3 spans 13 amino acids. With V trimmed by 4 bases and J by 8 bases, 6 bases remained unmatched. The CDR3 bases are TGTGCCAGCAGCTCTGGACAGGGCCCAGAAGCTTTCTTT. Translation: CASSSGQGPEAFF.

This rearrangement joins TRBV15 to TRBJ1-1; TRBD1 matches at 9 bases. CDR3 size: 15 residues. CDR1 and CDR2 (germline): LNHNV, YYDKDF (reference sequence). Losses at the gene ends were 5 bases for V and 3 bases for J; bases not matched to a gene: 7. As DNA, the CDR3 is TGTGCCACCAGCGGGGGACAGGGAAGATACACTGAAGCTTTCTTT. Translating gives CATSGGQGRYTEAFF.

The chain combines TRBV11-2 with TRBJ1-2; D might be TRBD1 (5 bases). Germline V gene sequence: CDR1 SGHAT, CDR2 FQNNGV. The CDR3 runs to 13 residues. V lost 8 bases, J lost 2 bases, and 12 bases lay in between. This chain's CDR3 is CASHRRQNYGYTF. The CDR3 nucleotides read TGTGCCAGCCATCGAAGACAGAACTATGGCTACACCTTC.

This sequence joins TRBV19 and TRBJ2-5, with 9 bases aligning to TRBD2. Trimming cost V 3 bases and J 2 bases; bases outside gene matches: 10. The germline CDR1 and CDR2 sequences are LNHDA and SQIVND (reference sequence). The CDR3 spans 17 residues. In DNA, the CDR3 is TGTGCCAGTAGTATTCGCGGGGGGGGACGTACACAAGAGACCCAGTACTTC. Its translation: CASSIRGGGRTQETQYF.

The chain carries TRBV18 and TRBJ2-7; D is uncertain. This CDR3 contains 13 residues. Trimming shortened V by 3 bases and J by 7 bases, and 13 bases separated the two germline ends. CDR1 is KGHSH, CDR2 LQKENI, per germline. CDR3 protein: CASSPGSLGEQYF. The CDR3 nucleotides read TGTGCCAGCTCACCGGGCAGTCTTGGAGAGCAGTACTTC.

This chain links TRBV6-5 with TRBJ2-2; 7 bases agree with TRBD1. CDR1 MNHEY and CDR2 SVGAGI come from the germline V gene. This CDR3 spans 14 amino acids. J lost 2 bases, V lost 8 bases, and 5 bases had no gene match. CDR3 bases: TGTGCCAGCCTGGGGACAGCTAACACCGGGGAGCTGTTTTTT. Translated, it gives CASLGTANTGELFF.

The chain combines TRBV11-2 with TRBJ1-5; 8 nucleotides line up with TRBD1. The germline V gene has CDR1 SGHAT and CDR2 FQNNGV. The trim removed 6 bases at V and 2 bases at J, leaving 6 bases unmatched. This CDR3 spans 15 amino acids. CDR3 DNA sequence: TGTGCCAGCAGTCGGGGACAGGCCCGCAATCAGCCCCAGCATTTT. Amino acid sequence: CASSRGQARNQPQHF.

The chain carries TRBV6-1 and TRBJ1-5; D perhaps matches TRBD1 (6 bases). This CDR3 has 15 residues. Germline V CDR1 and CDR2: MNHNS, SASEGT. The germline V and J ends were trimmed by 7 bases and 6 bases, with 19 bases remaining between them. The CDR3 nucleotides are TGTGCCAGCATCGGCGGGGGGGCTCGGGGTCAGCCCCAGCATTTT. Translating gives CASIGGGARGQPQHF.